This T cell receptor (beta chain) was profiled in a study of cytomegalovirus exposure and HLA in healthy donors. Study results and limitations: Later analysis indicated greater clonal expansion among HLA-associated TCR beta chains than among equally common other chains. Analyzed later, most CMV-associated TCR beta chains appeared HLA-restricted.

The PCR had 60 Vbeta and 13 Jbeta primers. Produced via immunoSEQ multiplex PCR; TCRdb's table is partial and in-frame only. The sample holds nearly 110,000 clones, 60% to 80% seen once. In regard to this clone: Its specificity is not known.

The source is a female donor in good health and CMV-seronegative. The sequenced sample consisted of PBMCs.

CDR3 protein: CASSSLRPTDGYEQYF. The DNA of the CDR3 is TGTGCCAGCAGCTCCCTGCGACCGACAGATGGCTACGAGCAGTACTTC. V and J are TRBV7-3 and TRBJ2-7; possible D gene TRBD1, 5 bases. Deletions cut 4 bases from V and 3 bases from J, with 19 bases between. CDR1 is SGHTA, CDR2 FQGTGA, per germline. There are 16 residues in the CDR3.